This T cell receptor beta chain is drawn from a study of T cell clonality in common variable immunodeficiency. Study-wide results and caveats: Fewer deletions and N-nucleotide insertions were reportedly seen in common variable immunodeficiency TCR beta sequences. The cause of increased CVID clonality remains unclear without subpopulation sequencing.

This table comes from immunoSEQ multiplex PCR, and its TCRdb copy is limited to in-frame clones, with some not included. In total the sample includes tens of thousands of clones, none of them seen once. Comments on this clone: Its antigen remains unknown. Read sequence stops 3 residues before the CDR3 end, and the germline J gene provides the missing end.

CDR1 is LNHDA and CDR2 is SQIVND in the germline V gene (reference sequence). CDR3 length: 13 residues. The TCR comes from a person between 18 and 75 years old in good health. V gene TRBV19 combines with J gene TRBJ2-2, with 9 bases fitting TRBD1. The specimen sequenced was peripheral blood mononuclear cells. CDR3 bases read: TGTGCCAGTAAGAGGACAGGGGATTCACCG. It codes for CASKRTGDSP. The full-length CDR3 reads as CASKRTGDSPLFF.